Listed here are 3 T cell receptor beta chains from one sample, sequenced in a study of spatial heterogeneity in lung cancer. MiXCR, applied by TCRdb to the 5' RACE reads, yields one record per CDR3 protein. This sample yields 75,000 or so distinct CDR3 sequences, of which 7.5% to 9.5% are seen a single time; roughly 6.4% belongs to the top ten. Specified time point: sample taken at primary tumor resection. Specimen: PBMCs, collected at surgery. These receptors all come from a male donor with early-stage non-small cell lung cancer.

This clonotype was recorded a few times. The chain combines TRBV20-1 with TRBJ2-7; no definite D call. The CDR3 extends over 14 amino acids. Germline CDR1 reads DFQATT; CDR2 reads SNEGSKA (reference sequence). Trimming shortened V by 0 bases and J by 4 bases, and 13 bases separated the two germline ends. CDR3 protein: CSARDVRTGYEQYF. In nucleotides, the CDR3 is TGCAGTGCTAGAGATGTCAGAACCGGGTACGAGCAGTACTTC.

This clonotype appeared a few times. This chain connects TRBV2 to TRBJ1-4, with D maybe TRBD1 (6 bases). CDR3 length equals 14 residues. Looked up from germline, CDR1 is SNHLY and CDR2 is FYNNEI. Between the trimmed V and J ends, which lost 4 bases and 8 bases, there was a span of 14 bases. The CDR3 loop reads CASSAMGGEEKLFF. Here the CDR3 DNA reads TGTGCCAGCAGTGCTATGGGGGGCGAGGAAAAACTGTTTTTT.

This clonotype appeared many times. The CDR3 reads CASSLDRASTEAFF. The CDR3 nucleotides read TGTGCCAGCAGCTTAGACAGAGCGAGCACTGAAGCTTTCTTT. This rearrangement joins TRBV7-2 to TRBJ1-1; D call uncertain. Trimming shortened V by 1 base and J by 4 bases, and 10 bases separated the two germline ends. CDR3 length: 14 residues. Germline V CDR1 and CDR2: SGHTA, FQGNSA.